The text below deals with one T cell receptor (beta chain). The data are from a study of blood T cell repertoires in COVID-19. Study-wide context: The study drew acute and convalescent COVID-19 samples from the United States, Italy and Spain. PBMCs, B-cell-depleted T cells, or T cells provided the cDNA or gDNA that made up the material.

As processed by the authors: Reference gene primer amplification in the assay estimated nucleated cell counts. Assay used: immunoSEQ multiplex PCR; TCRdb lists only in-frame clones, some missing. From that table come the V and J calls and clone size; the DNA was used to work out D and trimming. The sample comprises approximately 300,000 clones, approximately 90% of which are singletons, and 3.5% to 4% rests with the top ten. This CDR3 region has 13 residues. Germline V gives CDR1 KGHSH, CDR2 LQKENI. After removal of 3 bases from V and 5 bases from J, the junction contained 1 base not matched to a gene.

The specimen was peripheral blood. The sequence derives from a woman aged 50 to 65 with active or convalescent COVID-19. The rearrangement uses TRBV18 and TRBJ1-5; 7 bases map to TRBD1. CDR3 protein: CASSPGTDQPQHF. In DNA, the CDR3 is TGTGCCAGCTCACCCGGGACAGATCAGCCCCAGCATTTT.